The source of this TCR beta chain is a study of T cell responses to AZD1222 COVID-19 vaccine. General observations from the study: After two AZD1222 doses, spike-specific TCR breadth and depth rose versus day 0. The sample set comprised mostly white British donors with more females, and clonal diversity was possibly underestimated.

Of note for this clone: The antigen remains undetermined.

Pooling of second doses given at about 4 or about 12 weeks was done. The method was immunoSEQ multiplex PCR; TCRdb's version includes in-frame clones alone and lacks a portion of them. The repertoire has 80,000 to 95,000 clones, about nine tenths of them found once; the top ten carry less than 9%. Germline CDR1 reads GTSNPN; CDR2 reads SVGIG (reference sequence). The CDR3 is 15 amino acids. Losses at the gene ends were 2 bases for V and 0 bases for J; bases not matched to a gene: 4. The sample here was peripheral blood, taken 28 days after the second AZD1222 dose. This clonotype was sampled from an adult who received the AZD1222 COVID-19 vaccine. The rearrangement joins TRBV30 to TRBJ2-7; 10 bases are a match to TRBD2. CDR3 nucleotide sequence: TGTGCCTGGAGTAGCGGGAGGGCCCTCTCCTACGAGCAGTACTTC. Translated, it gives CAWSSGRALSYEQYF.